This T cell receptor beta chain was sequenced for a study of T cells in Graves' hyperthyroidism and ophthalmopathy. The study's findings and limits: A 13 V-J signature model discriminated ophthalmopathy versus stable hyperthyroidism.

This clonotype was detected only a few times. Its antigen is not identified. Exclusion of a patient resulted from uncontrolled infection, other autoimmune disease, pregnancy or lactation. Every diagnosis used clinical symptoms, serum thyroxine and TRAb, thyroid ultrasound and orbital computed tomography. The PBMCs had their origin in roughly 9.8 ml of fresh peripheral blood. From RNA transcripts, TCR beta CDR3 regions were amplified. Primed by the HTBI set, a first-round RT-PCR was run on the TCR CDR3. TCRdb processed the multiplex PCR reads anew with MiXCR; each CDR3 protein has one entry. The data contain 400,000 to 600,000 distinct CDR3 sequences, roughly 20% of them singletons. From germline, CDR1 is SGHAT and CDR2 FQNNGV. V lost 3 bases, J lost 1 base, and 2 bases stayed unmatched. CDR3 length equals 16 residues.

The genes are TRBV11-2 and TRBJ1-3, with 11 bases aligning to TRBD1. The sequence came from a man aged 18 to 29 with Graves' hyperthyroidism. The sequenced material came from blood. This chain's CDR3 is CASSFGDRGSGNTIYF. The CDR3 coding sequence is TGTGCCAGCAGCTTCGGGGACAGGGGGTCTGGAAACACCATATATTTT.